The 31 T cell receptor beta chains presented below share a single source sample, sequenced in a study of graft-versus-host responses after intestinal transplantation. Profiling relied on immunoSEQ multiplex PCR, and the TCRdb table lists in-frame clones only, not all of them. This sample yields tens of thousands of clones, of which approximately 93% are seen a single time; over 20% belongs to the top ten. Their specific antigens are unknown. Material: unstimulated CD8+ T cells sorted from spleen or lymph node cells, obtained before transplant. These TCRs come from a human donor who was the organ donor for an intestinal transplant.

The chain uses TRBV6-6 and TRBJ2-3; a weak D match, TRBD2 (5 bases). The CDR3 extends over 16 amino acids. Germline V gene sequence: CDR1 MNHNY, CDR2 SVGAGI (reference sequence). V dropped 6 bases and J dropped 5 bases, with 21 bases sitting between them. Here the CDR3 reads CASRPLSGSEIDTQYF. The CDR3 region has the DNA TGTGCCAGCAGACCCCTCTCGGGGAGCGAAATAGATACGCAGTATTTT.

The CDR3 nucleotides are TGTGCCAGCAGTTACGGGCTAACCCTCAACAATGAGCAGTTCTTC. This encodes CASSYGLTLNNEQFF. The chain has TRBV6-5 and TRBJ2-1; D is unresolved. CDR3 length: 15 residues. Between the trimmed V and J ends, which lost 2 bases and 5 bases, there was a span of 13 bases. Per the germline V gene, CDR1 is MNHEY and CDR2 is SVGAGI.

The chain links TRBV10-3 to TRBJ1-4; no firm D call. Trimming pared 4 bases from V and 2 bases from J, leaving 5 bases between. The CDR3 covers 13 residues. Germline assignment: CDR1 ENHRY and CDR2 SYGVKD. As DNA, the CDR3 is TGTGCCATCAGTGGTTCCACTAATGAAAAACTGTTTTTT. Translation: CAISGSTNEKLFF.

The table lists this clone with a count of one. The V gene is TRBV4-1, the J gene TRBJ1-2, with 9 nucleotides matching TRBD1. The CDR3 spans 15 residues. The germline V gene encodes CDR1 MGHRA and CDR2 YSYEKL. V was clipped by 4 bases and J by 6 bases; unmatched bases: 9. CDR3 protein: CASSPRQGENNGYTF. Here the CDR3 DNA reads TGCGCCAGCAGCCCTAGACAGGGGGAGAACAATGGCTACACCTTC.

The gene calls are TRBV30 and TRBJ2-1; TRBD2 might be the D (5 bases). The CDR3 spans 15 residues. Looked up from germline, CDR1 is GTSNPN and CDR2 is SVGIG (reference sequence). The V and J ends lost 3 bases and 2 bases respectively, with 14 bases between them. For the CDR3, the DNA is TGTGCCTGGAGCCCAAGCGGTAGAACCTACAATGAGCAGTTCTTC. This encodes CAWSPSGRTYNEQFF.

The genes are TRBV19 and TRBJ2-5; D possibly corresponds to TRBD1 (6 bases). The length of the CDR3 is 15 residues. Germline CDR1 is LNHDA and CDR2 is SQIVND (reference sequence). Deletions cut 4 bases from V and 5 bases from J, with 17 bases between. CDR3 amino acids: CASSKGDTDGETQYF. In nucleotides, the CDR3 is TGTGCCAGTAGTAAGGGGGACACCGATGGGGAGACCCAGTACTTC.

CDR3 nucleotides: TGTGCCAGCAGCTTGGCCGGCAGGGTTGATGGAAACACCATATATTTT. Protein sequence: CASSLAGRVDGNTIYF. The J gene is TRBJ1-3, the V gene TRBV5-6, with D perhaps matching TRBD1 (5 bases). This CDR3 is 16 amino acids long. The V end was cut by 0 bases, the J end by 3 bases, with 13 bases between. CDR1 and CDR2 (germline): SGHDT, YYEEEE.

This clone has only one observation. The J gene is TRBJ2-7, the V gene TRBV4-3; 10 bases match TRBD2. With 0 bases clipped from V and 7 bases from J, the junction kept 9 bases outside the gene matches. The length of the CDR3 is 16 residues. Germline CDR1 and CDR2: LGHNA and YSLEER. CDR3 sequence reads: CASSQDQRLAGDEQYF. CDR3 DNA: TGCGCCAGCAGCCAAGATCAAAGGCTAGCGGGAGATGAGCAGTACTTC.

V usage is TRBV6-5 and J usage is TRBJ2-7, with a tentative D call TRBD2 (7 bases). The CDR3 is 15 residues long. Germline CDR1 MNHEY, CDR2 SVGAGI. V was clipped by 1 base and J by 3 bases, with 13 bases between them. This CDR3 is CASSYWQGTIYEQYF. The CDR3 nucleotides are TGTGCCAGCAGTTACTGGCAGGGGACTATCTACGAGCAGTACTTC.

This CDR3 reads CAVLRPGDEKLFF. Written as DNA, the CDR3 is TGTGCCGTCTTGCGGCCAGGGGACGAAAAACTGTTTTTT. The chain is built from TRBV28 and TRBJ1-4, with D possibly TRBD1 on 6 matching bases. Trimming removed 11 bases at V and 8 bases at J, with 18 bases between. Germline V lookup: CDR1 MDHEN, CDR2 SYDVKM. This CDR3 is built from 13 residues.

The V gene is TRBV11-2, the J gene TRBJ1-4, with 8 bases matching TRBD1. In germline, CDR1 is SGHAT, CDR2 FQNNGV. The V and J ends lost 5 bases and 5 bases, in that order; junction bases with no gene match: 7. The CDR3 is 15 amino acids. The CDR3 bases are TGTGCCAGCAGCCTCCGGACAGGGACAAATGAAAAACTGTTTTTT. It yields the protein CASSLRTGTNEKLFF.

The V and J genes are TRBV5-1 and TRBJ2-7; perhaps TRBD2 as D (6 bases). The germline V gene has CDR1 SGHRS and CDR2 YFSETQ. Trimming cost V 4 bases and J 0 bases, with 14 bases left between them. The CDR3 consists of 15 residues. The CDR3: CASSPSPGLSYEQYF. CDR3 nucleotides: TGCGCCAGCAGCCCATCTCCGGGACTCTCCTACGAGCAGTACTTC.

This chain connects TRBV7-2 to TRBJ1-2; D is possibly TRBD1 (5 bases). V lost 1 base, J lost 7 bases, and 10 bases lay in between. This CDR3 is 13 amino acids long. From germline, CDR1 is SGHTA and CDR2 FQGNSA. The CDR3 is CASSLDQGGGYTF. The CDR3 DNA follows: TGTGCCAGCAGCTTAGACCAGGGTGGTGGCTACACCTTC.

The chain has TRBV11-2 and TRBJ2-1; D gene unclear. Germline CDR1 SGHAT, CDR2 FQNNGV. With 5 bases removed from V and 0 bases from J, the gap between germline ends came to 11 bases. The CDR3 sequence is 15 residues long. CDR3 sequence: CASSKLRSSYNEQFF. CDR3 sequence (DNA): TGTGCCAGCAGCAAGCTCAGGAGCTCCTACAATGAGCAGTTCTTC.

This clone has just a few counts. The chain employs TRBV28 and TRBJ2-7, with D hard to call. The CDR3 is 12 amino acids. The germline V gene has CDR1 MDHEN and CDR2 SYDVKM. Trimming cost V 3 bases and J 4 bases, with 7 bases left between them. The chain's CDR3 is CASSLGWYEQYF. CDR3 nucleotide sequence: TGTGCCAGCAGTTTGGGGTGGTACGAGCAGTACTTC.

V usage is TRBV5-1 and J usage is TRBJ2-4; D is perhaps TRBD1 or TRBD2 (7 bases each). CDR3 size: 16 residues. The germline V gene has CDR1 SGHRS and CDR2 YFSETQ. The V gene lost 4 bases and the J gene lost 1 base, with 15 bases spanning the gap. This CDR3 is CASSPHQGGAKNIQYF. In nucleotides, the CDR3 is TGCGCCAGCAGCCCCCATCAGGGGGGGGCCAAAAACATTCAGTACTTC.

This chain uses TRBV7-9 with TRBJ2-1, with D possibly matching TRBD2 (5 bases). This CDR3 is 11 amino acids long. CDR1 and CDR2 (germline): SEHNR, FQNEAQ (reference sequence). Trimming took off 3 bases at V and 8 bases at J, with 5 bases between the two ends. In nucleotides, the CDR3 is TGTGCCAGCAGCTTGGACTATGAGCAGTTCTTC. Translating gives CASSLDYEQFF. Together with reference TRBV7-9 and TRBJ2-1, the CDR3 gives the full variable domain: DTGVSQNPRHKITKRGQNVTFRCDPISEHNRLYWYRQTLGQGPEFLTYFQNEAQLEKSRLLSDRFSAERPKGSFSTLEIQRTEQGDSAMYLCASSLDYEQFFGPGTRLTVL.

The chain carries TRBV2 and TRBJ2-1; maybe TRBD1 (5 bases). V dropped 3 bases and J dropped 0 bases, with 18 bases sitting between them. The CDR3 length is 18 residues. CDR1 SNHLY and CDR2 FYNNEI come from the germline V gene. In DNA, the CDR3 is TGTGCCAGCAGTGATTCCGACCGACAGAAGAGCTCCTACAATGAGCAGTTCTTC. Amino acids: CASSDSDRQKSSYNEQFF.

The rearrangement joins TRBV11-2 to TRBJ2-3; 11 nucleotides agree with TRBD2. The V and J ends lost 5 bases and 1 base, in that order; junction bases with no gene match: 5. CDR1 SGHAT and CDR2 FQNNGV come from the germline V gene. This CDR3 comprises 16 residues. The CDR3 coding sequence is TGTGCCAGCAGCCATACTAGCGGGGGCCGCACAGATACGCAGTATTTT. It translates to CASSHTSGGRTDTQYF.

The V and J genes are TRBV13 and TRBJ2-5; D is perhaps TRBD1 (5 bases). CDR1 and CDR2 from the germline V gene are PRHDT and FYEKMQ (reference sequence). The V end was cut by 5 bases, the J end by 3 bases, with 10 bases between. The CDR3 extends over 13 amino acids. CDR3 sequence: CASSLRQKETQYF. The CDR3, as DNA: TGTGCCAGCAGCCTCCGACAGAAAGAGACCCAGTACTTC.

This rearrangement joins TRBV30 to TRBJ2-7; TRBD2 agrees at 7 bases. The CDR3 spans 17 residues. Germline CDR1 reads GTSNPN; CDR2 reads SVGIG (reference sequence). Trimming at V came to 3 bases and at J to 0 bases, leaving 14 bases not matched to a gene. The chain's CDR3 is CAWRLLPGTTISYEQYF. CDR3 in DNA: TGTGCCTGGAGATTACTTCCCGGGACTACCATCTCCTACGAGCAGTACTTC. Filled out from reference TRBV30 and TRBJ2-7, the complete variable domain reads SQTIHQWPATLVQPVGSPLSLECTVEGTSNPNLYWYRQAAGRGLQLLFYSVGIGQISSEVPQNLSASRPQDRQFILSSKKLLLSDSGFYLCAWRLLPGTTISYEQYFGPGTRLTVT.

This clone was seen once. The genes are TRBV27 and TRBJ2-1; D is unresolved. V was clipped by 3 bases and J by 4 bases, with 4 bases between them. Germline-derived CDR1 and CDR2 are MNHEY and SMNVEV (reference sequence). The CDR3 covers 12 residues. The CDR3 loop is CASSFGYNEQFF. DNA of the CDR3: TGTGCCAGCAGTTTCGGGTACAATGAGCAGTTCTTC.

J is TRBJ1-5 and V is TRBV2; D gene ambiguous. Germline lookup yields CDR1 SNHLY and CDR2 FYNNEI. V was cut by 3 bases and J by 0 bases, with 12 bases left in between. There are 16 residues in the CDR3. CDR3 amino acids: CASSDLDTYSNQPQHF. Written as DNA, the CDR3 is TGTGCCAGCAGTGACCTAGACACTTATAGCAATCAGCCCCAGCATTTT.

The V and J genes are TRBV25-1 and TRBJ2-7; 7 bases agree with TRBD2. The germline CDR1 and CDR2 sequences are MGHDK and SYGVNS. The CDR3 has 17 amino acids. V shed 3 bases, J shed 2 bases, and the junction held 13 bases outside the gene matches. CDR3 protein: CASSEYSGRTSTYEQYF. The CDR3 bases are TGTGCCAGCAGTGAGTACTCCGGGAGGACCTCTACCTACGAGCAGTACTTC.

Worth noting for this clone: A read error may account for a junction end that differs from germline. The chain carries TRBV7-7 and TRBJ1-1; no clear D. Germline values: CDR1 SSHAT, CDR2 FNYEAQ (reference sequence). The CDR3 has 13 amino acids. This CDR3 reads CASSLNSNTEAFF. CDR3 DNA: TGTGCTAGCAGCTTAAACTCGAACACTGAAGCTTTCTTT.

This sequence joins TRBV4-1 and TRBJ2-1; D uncertain. The CDR3 length is 15 residues. Germline assignment: CDR1 MGHRA and CDR2 YSYEKL. V was clipped by 4 bases and J by 0 bases, with 10 bases between them. CDR3 nucleotides: TGCGCCAGCAGCCCGCGGACCACCTCCTACAATGAGCAGTTCTTC. Translated, it gives CASSPRTTSYNEQFF.

The V and J genes are TRBV5-1 and TRBJ2-5; D gene ambiguous. The DNA end favors TRBJ2-7, so the J call may be wrong. Germline V gene sequence: CDR1 SGHRS, CDR2 YFSETQ. This CDR3 has 12 amino acids. The CDR3 DNA is TGCGCCAGCAGCACAGACGGATACGAGCAGTACTTC. Its protein product is CASSTDGYEQYF.

This rearrangement joins TRBV9 to TRBJ2-7; D ambiguous. Per the germline V gene, CDR1 is SGDLS and CDR2 is YYNGEE. The CDR3 sequence is 13 residues long. The V end was cut by 0 bases, the J end by 3 bases, with 7 bases between. The chain's CDR3 is CASSVAVNYEQYF. CDR3 sequence (DNA): TGTGCCAGCAGCGTAGCGGTGAACTACGAGCAGTACTTC.

This rearrangement joins TRBV5-6 to TRBJ2-7; 12 bases are shared with TRBD2. The CDR3 extends over 15 amino acids. Germline loops: CDR1 SGHDT, CDR2 YYEEEE. Trimming removed 2 bases from V and 4 bases from J; junction bases left unmatched: 4. The CDR3 nucleotides are TGTGCCAGCAGCTTTGGACTAGCGGGAATTTACGAGCAGTACTTC. It yields the protein CASSFGLAGIYEQYF. Drawing the rest from reference TRBV5-6 and TRBJ2-7, the complete variable domain is DAGVTQSPTHLIKTRGQQVTLRCSPKSGHDTVSWYQQALGQGPQFIFQYYEEEERQRGNFPDRFSGHQFPNYSSELNVNALLLGDSALYLCASSFGLAGIYEQYFGPGTRLTVT.

The chain carries TRBV7-8 and TRBJ2-6; D is uncertain. The germline V and J ends were trimmed by 4 bases and 0 bases, with 4 bases remaining between them. The length of the CDR3 is 14 residues. Germline V CDR1 and CDR2: SGHVS, FQNEAQ. The CDR3 coding sequence is TGTGCCAGCAGCTGGGGCTCTGGGGCCAACGTCCTGACTTTC. Protein sequence: CASSWGSGANVLTF.

The chain joins TRBV7-6 to TRBJ2-1; 10 bases match TRBD2. Looked up from germline, CDR1 is SGHVS and CDR2 is FNYEAQ. The CDR3 consists of 17 residues. The J segment lost 5 bases and the V segment lost 2 bases, leaving 9 bases of the junction unmatched. CDR3 residues: CASSLSSSGSPDNEQFF. The CDR3 DNA is TGTGCCAGCAGCTTATCCTCTAGCGGGAGTCCTGACAATGAGCAGTTCTTC.